The 15 T cell receptor beta chains given below trace back to one sample, sequenced in a study of T cells expressing NK-cell markers. Reprocessing the 5' RACE reads, TCRdb reports a single entry for every CDR3 protein and omits DNA. The specimen's table records more than 120,000 distinct CDR3 sequences. The sample consisted of blood T cells: a sorted CD56 or NKG2C T cell subset, CD4+ or CD8+ T cells, or bulk PBMC T cells (not recorded which). These receptor sequences come from a man aged 18 to 30 in good health.

The rearrangement joins TRBV4-3 to TRBJ2-1; lacking DNA, the TRBD2 call made by TCRdb goes unchecked. The CDR3 consists of 18 residues. Looked up from germline, CDR1 is LGHNA and CDR2 is YSLEER. Here the CDR3 reads CASSQDLRGLALYNEQFF.

The chain recombines TRBV7-3 with TRBJ2-2; TCRdb proposes TRBD2, but this gene call is untestable without DNA. The CDR3 loop spans 18 amino acids. Germline lookup yields CDR1 SGHTA and CDR2 FQGTGA. CDR3 amino acids: CASNKLRTSGRVGGELFF.

The CDR3 spells CASSQDHLLLVTPTSTDTQYF. The V and J genes are TRBV4-2 and TRBJ2-3; TCRdb picks TRBD2, but there is no DNA to check that call. CDR3 length: 21 amino acids. Germline values: CDR1 LGHNA, CDR2 YNFKEQ.

The genes are TRBV14 and TRBJ2-1; the TCRdb call, TRBD2, lacks DNA for checking. The CDR3 sequence is 18 residues long. Germline values: CDR1 SGHDN, CDR2 FVKESK. The CDR3 loop reads CASSRLYMGLAGFNEQFF.

The V call is TRBV29-1, the J call TRBJ2-3; checking the TCRdb D call of TRBD1 is not possible without DNA. The germline V gene encodes CDR1 SQVTM and CDR2 ANQGSEA. CDR3 length: 18 residues. CDR3: CSVEDRGRGGPGQDTQYF.

This chain connects TRBV7-7 to TRBJ2-5. CDR1 SSHAT and CDR2 FNYEAQ come from the germline V gene (reference sequence). This CDR3 region has 13 residues. The CDR3 here is CASSLDFEETQYF.

The rearrangement uses TRBV7-2 and TRBJ2-1; TCRdb indicates TRBD2, and absent DNA this call remains unverified. Looked up from germline, CDR1 is SGHTA and CDR2 is FQGNSA. The CDR3 runs 16 residues. The CDR3 protein is CASSPSSLAGAGEQFF. Full variable domain (outside the CDR3, taken from reference TRBV7-2 and TRBJ2-1): GAGVSQSPSNKVTEKGKDVELRCDPISGHTALYWYRQSLGQGLEFLIYFQGNSAPDKSGLPSDRFSAERTGGSVSTLTIQRTQQEDSAVYLCASSPSSLAGAGEQFFGPGTRLTVL.

The chain joins TRBV4-3 to TRBJ2-2. The CDR3 is 15 amino acids. The germline V gene has CDR1 LGHNA and CDR2 YSLEER. The CDR3 sequence is CASSQEDVNTGELFF.

The chain employs TRBV12-3 or TRBV12-4 and TRBJ1-2. The CDR3 extends over 18 amino acids. The CDR3 is CASSLAGKATAMNYGYTF.

This chain uses TRBV7-9 with TRBJ2-1. Germline assignment: CDR1 SEHNR and CDR2 FQNEAQ (reference sequence). This CDR3 has 14 amino acids. The CDR3 is CASRDSSAYNEQFF.

The CDR3 reads CASSLVSGYEQYF. The V gene is TRBV11-2, the J gene TRBJ2-7. The CDR3 is 13 residues long. In germline, CDR1 is SGHAT, CDR2 FQNNGV. The variable domain in full, completed from reference TRBV11-2 and TRBJ2-7, reads EAGVAQSPRYKIIEKRQSVAFWCNPISGHATLYWYQQILGQGPKLLIQFQNNGVVDDSQLPKDRFSAERLKGVDSTLKIQPAKLEDSAVYLCASSLVSGYEQYFGPGTRLTVT.

The chain uses TRBV12-3 or TRBV12-4 and TRBJ2-2; TCRdb's D call, TRBD2, is unchecked because there is no DNA. The CDR3 loop spans 16 amino acids. CDR3 sequence reads: CASSQPGLAGAGELFF.

The rearrangement links TRBV6-5 to TRBJ2-3. The germline V gene encodes CDR1 MNHEY and CDR2 SVGAGI. The CDR3 spans 16 residues. The CDR3 protein is CASIKNGITSTDTQYF.

This rearrangement joins TRBV5-6 to TRBJ2-5; lacking DNA, the TRBD1 call made by TCRdb goes unchecked. This CDR3 spans 13 amino acids. Per the germline V gene, CDR1 is SGHDT and CDR2 is YYEEEE. The chain's CDR3 is CASSFEQGETQYF.

This sequence joins TRBV27 and TRBJ2-1; checking the TCRdb D call of TRBD2 is not possible without DNA. CDR1 is MNHEY, CDR2 SMNVEV, per germline (reference sequence). The CDR3 is 15 amino acids. The CDR3 region is CASSPGLAGINEQFF.